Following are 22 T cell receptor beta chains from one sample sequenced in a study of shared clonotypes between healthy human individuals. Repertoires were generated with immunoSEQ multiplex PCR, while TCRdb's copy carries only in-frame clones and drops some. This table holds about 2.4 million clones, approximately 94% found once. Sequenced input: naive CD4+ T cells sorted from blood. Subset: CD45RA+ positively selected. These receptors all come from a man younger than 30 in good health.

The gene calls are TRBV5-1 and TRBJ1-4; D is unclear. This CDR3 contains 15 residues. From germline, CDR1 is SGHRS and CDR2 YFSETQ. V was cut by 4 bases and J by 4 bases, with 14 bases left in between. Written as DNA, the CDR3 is TGCGCCAGCAGCGTGGACGGTTGGGGTAATGAAAAACTGTTTTTT. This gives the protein CASSVDGWGNEKLFF. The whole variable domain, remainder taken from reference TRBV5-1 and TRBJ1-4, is KAGVTQTPRYLIKTRGQQVTLSCSPISGHRSVSWYQQTPGQGLQFLFEYFSETQRNKGNFPGRFSGRQFSNSRSEMNVSTLELGDSALYLCASSVDGWGNEKLFFGSGTQLSVL.

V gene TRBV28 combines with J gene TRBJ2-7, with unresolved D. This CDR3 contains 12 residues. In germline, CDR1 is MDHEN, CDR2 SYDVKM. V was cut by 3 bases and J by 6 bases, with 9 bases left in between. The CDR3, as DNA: TGTGCCAGCAGTTTTAGTGGTTTCGAGCAGTACTTC. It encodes CASSFSGFEQYF.

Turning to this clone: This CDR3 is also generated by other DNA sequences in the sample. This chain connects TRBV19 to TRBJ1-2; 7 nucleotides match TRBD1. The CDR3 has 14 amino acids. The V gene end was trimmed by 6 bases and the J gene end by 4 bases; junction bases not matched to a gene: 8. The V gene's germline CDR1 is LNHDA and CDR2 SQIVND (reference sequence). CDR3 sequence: CASSPGQGGYGYTF. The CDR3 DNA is TGTGCCAGTAGCCCCGGCCAGGGGGGCTATGGCTACACCTTC.

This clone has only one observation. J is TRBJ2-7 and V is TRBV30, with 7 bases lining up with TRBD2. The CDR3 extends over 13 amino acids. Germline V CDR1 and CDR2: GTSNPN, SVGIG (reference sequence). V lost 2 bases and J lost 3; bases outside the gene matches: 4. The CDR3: CAWSSLAVYEQYF. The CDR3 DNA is TGTGCCTGGAGTTCTCTAGCGGTCTACGAGCAGTACTTC.

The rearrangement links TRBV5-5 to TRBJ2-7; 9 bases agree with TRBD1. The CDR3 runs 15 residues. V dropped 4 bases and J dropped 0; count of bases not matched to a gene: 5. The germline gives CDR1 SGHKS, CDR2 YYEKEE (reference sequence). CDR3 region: CASSPGQGTSYEQYF. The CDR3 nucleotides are TGTGCCAGCAGCCCTGGACAGGGGACCTCCTACGAGCAGTACTTC.

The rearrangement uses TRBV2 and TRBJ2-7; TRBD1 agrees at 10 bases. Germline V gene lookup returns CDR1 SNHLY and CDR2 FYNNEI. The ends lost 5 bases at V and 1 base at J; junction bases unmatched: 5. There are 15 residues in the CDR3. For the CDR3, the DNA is TGTGCCAGCAGTTCTGGACAGGGGGGGTCCTACGAGCAGTACTTC. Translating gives CASSSGQGGSYEQYF.

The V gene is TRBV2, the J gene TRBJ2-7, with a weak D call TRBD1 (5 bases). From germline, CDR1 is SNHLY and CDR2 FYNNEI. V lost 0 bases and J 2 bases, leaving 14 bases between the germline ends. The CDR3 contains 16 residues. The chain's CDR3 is CASSEALPGSPYEQYF. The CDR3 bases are TGTGCCAGCAGTGAAGCGCTTCCAGGGTCCCCCTACGAGCAGTACTTC.

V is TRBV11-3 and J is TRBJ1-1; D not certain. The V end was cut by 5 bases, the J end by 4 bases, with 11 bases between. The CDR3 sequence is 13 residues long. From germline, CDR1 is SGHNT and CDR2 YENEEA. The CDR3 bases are TGTGCCAGCAGCCAAGAGGCGAGCACTGAAGCTTTCTTT. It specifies CASSQEASTEAFF. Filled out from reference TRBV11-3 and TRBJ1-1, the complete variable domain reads EAGVVQSPRYKIIEKKQPVAFWCNPISGHNTLYWYLQNLGQGPELLIRYENEEAVDDSQLPKDRFSAERLKGVDSTLKIQPAELGDSAVYLCASSQEASTEAFFGQGTRLTVV.

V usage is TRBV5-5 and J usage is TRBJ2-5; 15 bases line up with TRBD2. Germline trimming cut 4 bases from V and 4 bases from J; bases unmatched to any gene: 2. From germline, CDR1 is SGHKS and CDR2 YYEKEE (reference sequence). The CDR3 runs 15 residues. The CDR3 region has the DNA TGTGCCAGCAGCGTGGGACTAGCGGGAGGAGAGACCCAGTACTTC. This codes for CASSVGLAGGETQYF.

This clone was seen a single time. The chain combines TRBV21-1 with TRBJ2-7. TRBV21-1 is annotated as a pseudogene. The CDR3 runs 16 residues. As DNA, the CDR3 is TGTGCCAGCAGCAAGATCCACGGGGGACAAGGCTACGAGCAGTACTTC. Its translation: CASSKIHGGQGYEQYF.

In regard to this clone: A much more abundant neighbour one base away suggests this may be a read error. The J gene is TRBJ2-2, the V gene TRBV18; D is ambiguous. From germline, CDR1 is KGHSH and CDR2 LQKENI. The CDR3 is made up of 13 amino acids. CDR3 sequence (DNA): TGTGCCAGCTCACCACCGAACCCCGGGGAGCTGTTTTTT. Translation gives CASSPPNPGELFF.

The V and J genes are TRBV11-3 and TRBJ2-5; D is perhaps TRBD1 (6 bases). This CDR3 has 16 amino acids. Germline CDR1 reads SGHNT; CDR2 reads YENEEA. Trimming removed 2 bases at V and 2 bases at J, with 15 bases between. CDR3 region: CASSLQGSGTQETQYF. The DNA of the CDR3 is TGTGCCAGCAGCTTACAGGGGTCAGGAACACAAGAGACCCAGTACTTC.

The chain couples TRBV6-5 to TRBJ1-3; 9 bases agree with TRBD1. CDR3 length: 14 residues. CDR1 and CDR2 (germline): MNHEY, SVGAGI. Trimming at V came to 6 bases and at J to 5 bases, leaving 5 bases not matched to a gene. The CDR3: CASRSGTGRNTIYF. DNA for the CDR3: TGTGCCAGCAGGTCCGGGACAGGGAGAAACACCATATATTTT.

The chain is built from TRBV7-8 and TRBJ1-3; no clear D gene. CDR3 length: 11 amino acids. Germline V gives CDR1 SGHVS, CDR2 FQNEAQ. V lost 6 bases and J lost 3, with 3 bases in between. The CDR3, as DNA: TGTGCCAGCAGGTTTGGAAACACCATATATTTT. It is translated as CASRFGNTIYF.

Here the CDR3 DNA reads TGTGCCAGCAGCTCCCCCAAGAGGATACGCTATGGCTACACCTTC. Translation: CASSSPKRIRYGYTF. J is TRBJ1-2 and V is TRBV13; D not resolved. The CDR3 consists of 15 residues. Germline CDR1 reads PRHDT; CDR2 reads FYEKMQ (reference sequence). Trimming cost V 4 bases and J 4 bases, with 16 bases left between them.

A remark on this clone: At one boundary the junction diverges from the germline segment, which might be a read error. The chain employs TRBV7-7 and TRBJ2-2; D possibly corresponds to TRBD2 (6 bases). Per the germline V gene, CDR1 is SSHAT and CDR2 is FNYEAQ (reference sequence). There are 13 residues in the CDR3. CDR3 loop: CASSLRGIGELFF. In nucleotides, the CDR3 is TGTGCTAGCAGCTTACGGGGGATCGGGGAGCTGTTTTTT.

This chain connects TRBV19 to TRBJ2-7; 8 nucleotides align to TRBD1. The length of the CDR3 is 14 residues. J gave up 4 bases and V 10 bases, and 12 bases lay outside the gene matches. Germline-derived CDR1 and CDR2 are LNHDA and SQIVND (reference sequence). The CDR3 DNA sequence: TGTGCCACTACCCGGGACAGGTCTTTTTACGAGCAGTACTTC. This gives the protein CATTRDRSFYEQYF.

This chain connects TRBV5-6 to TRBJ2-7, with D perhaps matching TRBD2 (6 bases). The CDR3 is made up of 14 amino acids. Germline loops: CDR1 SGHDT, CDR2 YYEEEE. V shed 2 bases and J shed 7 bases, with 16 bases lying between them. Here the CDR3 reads CASSFSGSSGEQYF. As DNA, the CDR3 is TGTGCCAGCAGCTTTTCCGGGAGCTCGGGAGAGCAGTACTTC.

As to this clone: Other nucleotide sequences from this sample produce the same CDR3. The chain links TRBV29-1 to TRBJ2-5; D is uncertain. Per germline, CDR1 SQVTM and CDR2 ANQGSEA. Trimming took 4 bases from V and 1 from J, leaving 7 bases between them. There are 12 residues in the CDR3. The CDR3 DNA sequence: TGCAGCGTTGGTCAGACCCAAGAGACCCAGTACTTC. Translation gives CSVGQTQETQYF.

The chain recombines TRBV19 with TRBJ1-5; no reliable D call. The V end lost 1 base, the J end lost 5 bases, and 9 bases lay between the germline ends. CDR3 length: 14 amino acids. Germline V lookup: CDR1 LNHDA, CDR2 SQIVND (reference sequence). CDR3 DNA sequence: TGTGCCAGTAGTATAGGTACGGGGTATCAGCCCCAGCATTTT. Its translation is CASSIGTGYQPQHF. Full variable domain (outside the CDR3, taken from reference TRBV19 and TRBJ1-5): DGGITQSPKYLFRKEGQNVTLSCEQNLNHDAMYWYRQDPGQGLRLIYYSQIVNDFQKGDIAEGYSVSREKKESFPLTVTSAQKNPTAFYLCASSIGTGYQPQHFGDGTRLSIL.

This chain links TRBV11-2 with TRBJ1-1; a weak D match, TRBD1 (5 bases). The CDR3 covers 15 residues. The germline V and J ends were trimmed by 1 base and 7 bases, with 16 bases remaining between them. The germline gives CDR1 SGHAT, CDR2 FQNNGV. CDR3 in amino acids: CASSLGAASRGEAFF. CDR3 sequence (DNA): TGTGCCAGCAGCTTAGGAGCGGCGTCGAGGGGTGAAGCTTTCTTT.

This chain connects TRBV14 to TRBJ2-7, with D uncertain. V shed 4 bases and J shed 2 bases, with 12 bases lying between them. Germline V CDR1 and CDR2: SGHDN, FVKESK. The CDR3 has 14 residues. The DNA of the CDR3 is TGTGCCAGCAGCCCATGGACCGCTGCCTACGAGCAGTACTTC. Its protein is CASSPWTAAYEQYF.